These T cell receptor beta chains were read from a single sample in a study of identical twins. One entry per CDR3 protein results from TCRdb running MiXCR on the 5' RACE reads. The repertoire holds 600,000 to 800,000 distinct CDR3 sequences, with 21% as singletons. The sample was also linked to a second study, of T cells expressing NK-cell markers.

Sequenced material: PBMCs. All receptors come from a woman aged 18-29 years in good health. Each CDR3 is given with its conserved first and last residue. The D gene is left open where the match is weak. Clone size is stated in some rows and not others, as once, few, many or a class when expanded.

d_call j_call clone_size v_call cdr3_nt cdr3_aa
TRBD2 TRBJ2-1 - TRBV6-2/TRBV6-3 TGTGCCAGCAGTTACCGGATTAGCGGGAGCCACCCCTCCTACAATGAGCAGTTCTTC CASSYRISGSHPSYNEQFF
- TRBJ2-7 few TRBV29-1 TGCAGCGTGGGGACGCCCGCGGACGAGCAGTACTTC CSVGTPADEQYF
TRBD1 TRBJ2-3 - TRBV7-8 TGTGCCAGCACGTACAGGGGGCTCACAGATACGCAGTATTTT CASTYRGLTDTQYF
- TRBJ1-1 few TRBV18 TGTGCCAGCTCACCACGTTTAAGGACTGAAGCTTTCTTT CASSPRLRTEAFF
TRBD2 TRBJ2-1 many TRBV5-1 TGCGCCAGTGGAGCGGGGGGCTACAATGAGCAGTTCTTC CASGAGGYNEQFF
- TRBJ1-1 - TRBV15 TGTGCCACCAGCAGACCTCCTACAGGCACTGAAGCTTTCTTT CATSRPPTGTEAFF
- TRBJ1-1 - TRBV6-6 TGTGCCATCCTAGGGATCACTGAAGCTTTCTTT CAILGITEAFF
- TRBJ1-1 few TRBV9 TGTGCCAGCAGCGTAGGTGAGCAGACTGAAGCTTTCTTT CASSVGEQTEAFF
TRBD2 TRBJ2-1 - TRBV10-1 TGCGCCAGCAGTGAGTCAGCAGCGGGGGGGCAGGATGAGCAGTTCTTC CASSESAAGGQDEQFF
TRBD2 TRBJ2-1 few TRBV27 TGTGCCAGCAGTCCGATAGCGGGAGACGGCCACAATGAGCAGTTCTTC CASSPIAGDGHNEQFF
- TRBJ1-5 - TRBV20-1 TGCAGTGCTCTCCGGCTGGACCTGGATCAGCCCCAGCATTTT CSALRLDLDQPQHF
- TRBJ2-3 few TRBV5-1 TGCGCCAGCAGCTTGTCTGAGGGAGCGGGAGATACGCAGTATTTT CASSLSEGAGDTQYF
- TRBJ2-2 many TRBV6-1 TGTGCCACTACCCGCGACTTCCGGGACACCGGGGAGCTGTTTTTT CATTRDFRDTGELFF
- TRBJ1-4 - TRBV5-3 TGTGCCAGCCCAACAGAAACTAATGAAAAACTGTTTTTT CASPTETNEKLFF
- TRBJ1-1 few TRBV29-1 TGCAGCGTTCGTGGATCCGGGACGGCTGAAGCTTTCTTT CSVRGSGTAEAFF
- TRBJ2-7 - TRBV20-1 TGCAGTGCTAGTTCTTACGCCTACGAGCAGTACTTC CSASSYAYEQYF
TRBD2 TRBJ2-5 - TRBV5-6 TGTGCCAGCAGCGCCGGACTAGCGGAGACCCAGTACTTC CASSAGLAETQYF
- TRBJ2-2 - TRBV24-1 TGTGCCACCAGTGATTCCCGGGGAGCTAGCGCAACCCCGAACACCGGGGAGCTGTTTTTT CATSDSRGASATPNTGELFF
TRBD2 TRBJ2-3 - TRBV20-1 TGCAGTGCCACCCTGCGGGGGATTAGCACAGATACGCAGTATTTT CSATLRGISTDTQYF
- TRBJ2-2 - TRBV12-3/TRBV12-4 TGTGCCAGCAGTTCCGGACAGTCGACCGGGGAGCTGTTTTTT CASSSGQSTGELFF
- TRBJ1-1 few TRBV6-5 TGTGCCAGCAGTTACTCGATTATCCTGAACACTGAAGCTTTCTTT CASSYSIILNTEAFF
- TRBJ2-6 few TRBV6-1 TGTGCCAGCAGGGGAGCTGGGGCCAACGTCCTGACTTTC CASRGAGANVLTF
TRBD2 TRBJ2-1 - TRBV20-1 TGCAGTGCTCTGGGACTACACAACAATGAGCAGTTCTTC CSALGLHNNEQFF
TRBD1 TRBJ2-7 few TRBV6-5 TGTGCCAGCAGTTACGAAGGACAGGGACTCTACGAGCAGTACTTC CASSYEGQGLYEQYF
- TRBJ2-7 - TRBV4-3 TGCGCCAGCAGCCAAGACCCGGGGTCTCCCGAGCAGTACTTC CASSQDPGSPEQYF
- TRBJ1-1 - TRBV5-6 TGTGCCAGCAGCCCCGTGAAGGTGAACACTGAAGCTTTCTTT CASSPVKVNTEAFF
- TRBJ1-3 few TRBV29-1 TGCAGCGTTGTACTATCGGGAAACACCATATATTTT CSVVLSGNTIYF
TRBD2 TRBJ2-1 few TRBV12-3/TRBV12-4 TGTGCCAGCAGTTTCGTAGCGGGGGGGTATAATGAGCAGTTCTTC CASSFVAGGYNEQFF
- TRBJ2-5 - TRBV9 TGTGCCAGCAGCGTAGAGTCGACTGCCGGGGAGACCCAGTACTTC CASSVESTAGETQYF
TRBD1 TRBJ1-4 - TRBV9 TGTGCCAGCAGCGCAAGTTTCTTCCGACAGGGAGGAGAAAAACTGTTTTTT CASSASFFRQGGEKLFF
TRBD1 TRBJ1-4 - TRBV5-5 TGTGCCAGCAGCCGAAACGGACAGGTTAATGAAAAACTGTTTTTT CASSRNGQVNEKLFF
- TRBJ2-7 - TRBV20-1 TGCAGTGCTAGTGGACTCCCCGATTACGAGCAGTACTTC CSASGLPDYEQYF
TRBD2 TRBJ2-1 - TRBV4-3 TGCGCCAGCAGCCAAGCGGCAGCGGGGGGAGGTAATGAGCAGTTCTTC CASSQAAAGGGNEQFF
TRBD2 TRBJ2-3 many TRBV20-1 TGCAGTGCTAGGGTAGCGGGAGATACGCAGTATTTT CSARVAGDTQYF
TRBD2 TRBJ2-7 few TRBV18 TGTGCCAGCTCACCACCTAGCGGGAGCTCCTACGAGCAGTACTTC CASSPPSGSSYEQYF
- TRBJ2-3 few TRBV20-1 TGCAGTGCTAATAGGGGTCCGTGGGATACGCAGTATTTT CSANRGPWDTQYF
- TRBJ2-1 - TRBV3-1 TGTGCCAGCAGCCAGTCCGCTGAGCAGTTCTTC CASSQSAEQFF
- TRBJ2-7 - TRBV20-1 TGCAGTGCTAGAGCCTCAGAAGGTCTCTACGAGCAGTACTTC CSARASEGLYEQYF
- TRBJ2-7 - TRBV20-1 TGCAGTGCTAGTCACGCCTCCTACGAGCAGTACTTC CSASHASYEQYF
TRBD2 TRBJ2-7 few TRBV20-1 TGCAGTGCTGGTGCGGGAGCCTCCGGCTACGAGCAGTACTTC CSAGAGASGYEQYF
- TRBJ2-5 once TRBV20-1 TGCAGTGCTAGAGAATATATCCAAAGGAGGGTAGGAGAGACCCAGTACTTC CSAREYIQRRVGETQYF
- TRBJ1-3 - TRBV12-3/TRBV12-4 TGTGCCTGCGGCGGGGGCCTCCACTCTGGAAACACCATATATTTT CACGGGLHSGNTIYF